The 5 T cell receptor beta chains given below trace back to one sample, sequenced in a study of T cell repertoires in cytomegalovirus infection. TCRdb used MiXCR to reprocess the reads, holding one entry per CDR3 protein. The repertoire consists of around 530,000 distinct CDR3 sequences, with around a quarter occurring once and the leading ten covering roughly 13%. Material for sequencing was PBMCs. The receptors shown here come from a human donor in good health (CMV status not recorded). Some clones in this sample may be carry-over from other donors' samples.

Only a few counts were recorded for this clonotype. The chain uses TRBV11-3 and TRBJ2-1; 8 bases match TRBD2. The CDR3 runs 16 residues. The ends lost 8 bases at V and 7 bases at J; junction bases unmatched: 16. Germline V gives CDR1 SGHNT, CDR2 YENEEA. The CDR3 DNA sequence: TGTGCCAGCGGACGGGGCGGGAGGTCAAGTCAGAATGAGCAGTTCTTC. Residues: CASGRGGRSSQNEQFF.

This rearrangement joins TRBV7-9 to TRBJ2-1, with 11 nucleotides matching TRBD1. This CDR3 has 17 amino acids. With 1 base clipped from V and 9 bases from J, the junction kept 11 bases outside the gene matches. Germline CDR1 reads SEHNR; CDR2 reads FQNEAQ (reference sequence). The CDR3 here is CASSLGPGQGVLVEQFF. The CDR3 DNA follows: TGTGCCAGCAGCTTAGGGCCGGGACAGGGGGTTCTTGTTGAGCAGTTCTTC.

The V and J genes are TRBV25-1 and TRBJ2-5; 10 bases agree with TRBD2. Germline loops: CDR1 MGHDK, CDR2 SYGVNS. Germline trimming cut 2 bases from V and 4 bases from J; bases unmatched to any gene: 7. This CDR3 spans 16 amino acids. The CDR3: CASSEILAGGGETQYF. CDR3 nucleotides: TGTGCCAGCAGTGAAATTTTAGCGGGAGGAGGAGAGACCCAGTACTTC.

This clonotype was seen many times. V usage is TRBV11-2 and J usage is TRBJ2-1; D uncertain. Trimming left V 4 bases short and J 7 bases short, with 8 bases between. The germline CDR1 and CDR2 sequences are SGHAT and FQNNGV. The length of the CDR3 is 12 residues. Here the CDR3 DNA reads TGTGCCAGCAGCTCCCTGAGAAATGAGCAGTTCTTC. The encoded protein is CASSSLRNEQFF.

The rearrangement joins TRBV30 to TRBJ2-1, with 9 bases aligning to TRBD2. Trimming removed 1 base from V and 0 bases from J; junction bases left unmatched: 4. CDR3 length: 16 residues. Germline CDR1 GTSNPN, CDR2 SVGIG (reference sequence). The CDR3 bases are TGTGCCTGGAGTGGGGCGGGAGGGAGCTCCTACAATGAGCAGTTCTTC. Its protein is CAWSGAGGSSYNEQFF.